This record concerns one T cell receptor beta chain sequence. Its specificity is unknown. The sample carries other DNA sequences with the same CDR3. The data originate from a study of shared clonotypes between healthy human individuals. Study at large: Those who served as donors were a couple of women and a few men between the ages of 18 and 49. Regarding the study as a whole: Between a few donors, naive CD4 clonotypes were shared at a level of about 5%.

J gave up 4 bases and V 3 bases, and 7 bases lay outside the gene matches. Germline V gene data show CDR1 as SGHRS and CDR2 as YFSETQ. The CDR3 sequence is 15 residues long. Using immunoSEQ multiplex PCR, the repertoire was profiled, and TCRdb retains in-frame clones only, with some absent. The sample lists 2.3 million or so clones; approximately 95% were seen once. What was sequenced was naive CD4+ T cells from PBMCs. Subset noted: CD45RA+ positively selected. This sequence was found in a man aged 18 to 35 in good health. Some clones in this sample may be carry-over from other donors' samples. V is TRBV5-1 and J is TRBJ2-3; 8 bases are a match to TRBD2. In nucleotides, the CDR3 is TGCGCCAGCAGCTCAAGCGGGAGTGGGGCAGATACGCAGTATTTT. Translation gives CASSSSGSGADTQYF.